One and the same sample provided the 20 T cell receptor beta chains below, sequenced in a study of OX40 agonist ivuxolimab in advanced cancers. Using immunoSEQ multiplex PCR, the repertoire was profiled, and TCRdb retains in-frame clones only, with some absent. The sample carries 25,000 to 35,000 clones, roughly 82% recorded once. The source was CD4+ or CD8+ T cells sorted from blood, collected in a trial of the OX40 agonist ivuxolimab. The receptors here all came from an adult with an advanced solid tumor such as melanoma, head and neck, liver or kidney cancer.

V and J are TRBV6-5 and TRBJ1-1; the D is unclear. Germline lookup yields CDR1 MNHEY and CDR2 SVGAGI. Trimming took off 0 bases at V and 5 bases at J, with 13 bases between the two ends. The CDR3 runs 15 residues. For the CDR3, the DNA is TGTGCCAGCAGTTACTCGCGGACTTTGAGGACTGAAGCTTTCTTT. This encodes CASSYSRTLRTEAFF.

The chain has TRBV10-3 and TRBJ1-6; 7 positions match TRBD1. The germline CDR1 and CDR2 sequences are ENHRY and SYGVKD. Losses at the gene ends were 0 bases for V and 8 bases for J; bases not matched to a gene: 4. There are 15 residues in the CDR3. CDR3 coding DNA: TGTGCCATCAGTGAGTCGGGGGACAGCCATTCACCCCTCCACTTT. Residues: CAISESGDSHSPLHF.

The V call is TRBV27, the J call TRBJ2-2, with 13 bases lining up with TRBD2. J was trimmed by 6 bases and V by 5 bases; bases with no gene match: 6. The germline gives CDR1 MNHEY, CDR2 SMNVEV (reference sequence). This CDR3 has 16 residues. CDR3 protein: CASSPRLAGGPGELFF. The CDR3 DNA is TGTGCCAGCAGTCCGAGACTAGCGGGAGGCCCCGGGGAGCTGTTTTTT.

The V and J genes are TRBV16 and TRBJ1-5; D is unclear. V gave up 0 bases and J gave up 0 bases, with 6 bases separating them. CDR1 and CDR2 from the germline V gene are KGHSY and FQNENV. The CDR3 runs to 15 residues. The CDR3 loop is CASSQSTDSNQPQHF. The CDR3 nucleotides read TGTGCCAGCAGCCAATCGACGGATAGCAATCAGCCCCAGCATTTT.

V and J are TRBV2 and TRBJ1-5; D remains unclear. The CDR3 sequence is 12 residues long. V was trimmed by 5 bases and J by 4 bases, leaving 6 bases between them. The germline CDR1 and CDR2 sequences are SNHLY and FYNNEI. CDR3 in DNA: TGTGCCAGCAGTACAGATAATCAGCCCCAGCATTTT. This gives the protein CASSTDNQPQHF.

The V gene is TRBV7-2, the J gene TRBJ1-4; no definite D call. Germline values: CDR1 SGHTA, CDR2 FQGNSA. V was pared by 6 bases and J by 6 bases, with 14 bases between. This CDR3 has 14 residues. CDR3 loop: CASSFTQTDEKLFF. CDR3 nucleotides: TGTGCCAGCAGTTTTACACAGACGGATGAAAAACTGTTTTTT.

This clone came up once. V gene TRBV7-6 combines with J gene TRBJ2-5; D possibly corresponds to TRBD2 (7 bases). This CDR3 spans 12 amino acids. CDR1 and CDR2 from the germline V gene are SGHVS and FNYEAQ. Trimming shortened V by 8 bases and J by 5 bases, and 12 bases separated the two germline ends. The chain's CDR3 is CASSQGGETQYF. In DNA, the CDR3 is TGTGCCAGCTCACAGGGAGGGGAGACCCAGTACTTC.

The chain carries TRBV6-1 and TRBJ2-7; D unresolved. Germline V lookup: CDR1 MNHNS, CDR2 SASEGT. Trimming cost V 3 bases and J 2 bases, with 14 bases left between them. This CDR3 is 15 amino acids long. Written as DNA, the CDR3 is TGTGCCAGCAGTGAGTGGGCAGGTCCTACCTACGAGCAGTACTTC. This sequence encodes CASSEWAGPTYEQYF.

CDR3 coding DNA: TGCGCCAGCAGTCGGACGAACAGGGGTTACACTGAAGCTTTCTTT. It codes for CASSRTNRGYTEAFF. V usage is TRBV23-1 and J usage is TRBJ1-1; 7 bases are a match to TRBD1. TRBV23-1 qualifies as an ORF whose function is uncertain. The J segment lost 3 bases and the V segment lost 4 bases, leaving 8 bases of the junction unmatched. The CDR3 spans 15 residues.

Here the CDR3 reads CASSFGLNEQFF. The CDR3 nucleotides are TGTGCCAGCAGCTTCGGTCTAAATGAGCAGTTCTTC. The chain couples TRBV5-8 to TRBJ2-1; D gene uncertain. V was clipped by 2 bases and J by 7 bases, with 7 bases between them. This CDR3 has 12 residues. Germline V CDR1 and CDR2: SGHTS, YDEGEE.

The CDR3 DNA reads TGCGCCAGCAGCCAAGGAATAGCGGGAGCTGGCTACGAGCAGTACTTC. This codes for CASSQGIAGAGYEQYF. J is TRBJ2-7 and V is TRBV5-1, with 9 bases lining up with TRBD2. The CDR3 sequence is 16 residues long. Germline CDR1 is SGHRS and CDR2 is YFSETQ. V was clipped by 4 bases and J by 3 bases; unmatched bases: 11.

The chain has TRBV5-4 and TRBJ2-1, with D unresolved. CDR3 size: 14 residues. Deletions cut 2 bases from V and 6 bases from J, with 12 bases between. CDR1 is SGHNT, CDR2 YYREEE, per germline (reference sequence). The CDR3 DNA is TGTGCCAGCAGCTTCGACCCAAGTGGCAATGAGCAGTTCTTC. Translated: CASSFDPSGNEQFF.

This clone was seen just once. The same CDR3 can be traced to other DNA sequences in this sample. The genes are TRBV9 and TRBJ2-3; D is tentatively TRBD1 or TRBD2 (6 bases each). The CDR3 covers 16 residues. Germline V CDR1 and CDR2: SGDLS, YYNGEE. Trimming left V 3 bases short and J 0 bases short, with 14 bases between. CDR3: CASSAHLGGSTDTQYF. The CDR3 nucleotides read TGTGCCAGCAGCGCACACTTGGGGGGCAGCACAGATACGCAGTATTTT.

The V call is TRBV19, the J call TRBJ2-4; TRBD2 aligns across 14 bases. V was pared by 3 bases and J by 7 bases, with 5 bases of the junction left unmatched. The length of the CDR3 is 16 residues. Germline V gives CDR1 LNHDA, CDR2 SQIVND (reference sequence). CDR3 sequence reads: CASSIAGLAGVNIQYF. CDR3 bases: TGTGCCAGTAGTATCGCGGGACTAGCGGGAGTGAACATTCAGTACTTC.

The V and J genes are TRBV7-2 and TRBJ2-7; 10 bases map to TRBD2. V dropped 1 base and J dropped 0; count of bases not matched to a gene: 12. The CDR3 runs to 19 residues. Germline loops: CDR1 SGHTA, CDR2 FQGNSA. DNA of the CDR3: TGTGCCAGCAGCTTAGGGGTATGGGGACTAGCGAGTCTCTCCTACGAGCAGTACTTC. As protein: CASSLGVWGLASLSYEQYF.

The J gene is TRBJ2-7, the V gene TRBV6-6; a possible D gene is TRBD2 (7 bases). Germline V gene lookup returns CDR1 MNHNY and CDR2 SVGAGI (reference sequence). V lost 7 bases to trimming and J lost 3 bases, with 19 bases between them. CDR3 length equals 15 residues. DNA for the CDR3: TGTGCCAGCATAAAAAGTGGGGGGGGCCACTACGAGCAGTACTTC. Amino acids: CASIKSGGGHYEQYF.

The rearrangement uses TRBV7-6 and TRBJ2-7; 9 bases fit TRBD2. Trimming removed 0 bases from V and 2 bases from J; junction bases left unmatched: 2. CDR3 size: 15 residues. Per the germline V gene, CDR1 is SGHVS and CDR2 is FNYEAQ. The CDR3 bases are TGTGCCAGCAGCTTAGCGTCTAGCGGGGCCTACGAGCAGTACTTC. It specifies CASSLASSGAYEQYF. The complete variable domain, with remaining parts taken from reference TRBV7-6 and TRBJ2-7, reads GAGVSQSPRYKVTKRGQDVALRCDPISGHVSLYWYRQALGQGPEFLTYFNYEAQQDKSGLPNDRFSAERPEGSISTLTIQRTEQRDSAMYRCASSLASSGAYEQYFGPGTRLTVT.

V is TRBV27 and J is TRBJ1-5; 9 bases are a match to TRBD1. CDR3 size: 16 residues. CDR1 and CDR2 (germline): MNHEY, SMNVEV (reference sequence). The V gene end was trimmed by 4 bases and the J gene end by 5 bases; junction bases not matched to a gene: 9. The CDR3 bases are TGTGCCAGCAGTTGCACGGACAGGGGACTCTATCAGCCCCAGCATTTT. Translated: CASSCTDRGLYQPQHF.

The chain carries TRBV6-6 and TRBJ2-2; the D gene is possibly TRBD1 (6 bases). CDR1 MNHNY and CDR2 SVGAGI come from the germline V gene (reference sequence). V lost 10 bases to trimming and J lost 5 bases, with 17 bases between them. This CDR3 has 14 residues. The DNA of the CDR3 is TGTGCCACAGAAACAGGGTTCATGACCGGGGAGCTGTTTTTT. This encodes CATETGFMTGELFF.

The chain carries TRBV10-1 and TRBJ2-6, with unresolved D. The germline V gene has CDR1 WNHNN and CDR2 SYGVQD (reference sequence). The CDR3 is made up of 16 amino acids. V lost 8 bases to trimming and J lost 0 bases, with 14 bases between them. The CDR3 sequence is CASPQWQSSGANVLTF. The CDR3 DNA sequence: TGCGCCAGCCCCCAATGGCAAAGCTCTGGGGCCAACGTCCTGACTTTC.